The 11 T cell receptor beta chains presented below share a single source sample, sequenced in a study of blood T cell repertoires in COVID-19. Produced via immunoSEQ multiplex PCR; TCRdb's table is partial and in-frame only. Among around 230,000 clones, approximately 88% were seen once, and the ten largest hold around 30%. Sequencing input: peripheral blood. The source of these receptors is a man in his forties with acute or convalescent COVID-19.

Regarding this clone: Other nucleotide sequences from this sample produce the same CDR3. The genes are TRBV3-1 (or the pseudogene TRBV3-2) and TRBJ1-2; 7 positions agree with TRBD1. CDR3 length: 12 residues. Trimming at V came to 4 bases and at J to 8 bases, leaving 4 bases not matched to a gene. CDR1 is LGHDT, CDR2 YNNKEL, per germline (reference sequence). The CDR3 here is CASSPGTVGYTF. The CDR3 bases are TGTGCCAGCAGCCCGGGGACAGTCGGCTACACCTTC.

The rearrangement joins TRBV5-4 to TRBJ1-1; 7 bases align to TRBD1. Germline V gene lookup returns CDR1 SGHNT and CDR2 YYREEE (reference sequence). The ends lost 4 bases at V and 8 bases at J; junction bases unmatched: 8. The CDR3 runs to 13 residues. The CDR3 is CASSHDRVAEAFF. The CDR3 nucleotides are TGTGCCAGCAGCCACGACAGGGTGGCCGAAGCTTTCTTT.

The rearrangement uses TRBV19 and TRBJ1-1, with 8 bases matching TRBD1. CDR3 length: 16 amino acids. Looked up from germline, CDR1 is LNHDA and CDR2 is SQIVND (reference sequence). Germline trimming cut 5 bases from V and 0 bases from J; bases unmatched to any gene: 8. The CDR3 loop is CASSPGQGAMNTEAFF. CDR3 nucleotide sequence: TGTGCCAGTAGTCCCGGGCAGGGGGCGATGAACACTGAAGCTTTCTTT.

The chain joins TRBV29-1 to TRBJ2-1; tentatively, D is TRBD2 (6 bases). Germline CDR1 and CDR2: SQVTM and ANQGSEA. The CDR3 runs to 15 residues. Trimming took 3 bases from V and 9 from J, leaving 21 bases between them. The CDR3 nucleotides read TGCAGCGTTGACAGCCGGGACTGGGGGGTCACTGAGCAGTTCTTC. It is translated as CSVDSRDWGVTEQFF.

The V call is TRBV11-2, the J call TRBJ1-4, with D uncertain. Germline loops: CDR1 SGHAT, CDR2 FQNNGV. The CDR3 extends over 12 amino acids. Trimming removed 1 base at V and 8 bases at J, with 5 bases between. The CDR3 coding sequence is TGTGCCAGCAGCTTAGGCCAGGAAAAACTGTTTTTT. Protein product: CASSLGQEKLFF.

The chain is built from TRBV10-3 and TRBJ2-5, with TRBD1 identical over 8 bases. Germline V gene sequence: CDR1 ENHRY, CDR2 SYGVKD. V gave up 7 bases and J gave up 1 base; unmatched junction bases: 5. This CDR3 has 14 residues. The CDR3 loop is CAIKEDRVQETQYF. DNA of the CDR3: TGTGCCATCAAGGAGGACAGGGTCCAAGAGACCCAGTACTTC.

The genes are TRBV2 and TRBJ1-1, with a weak D call TRBD1 (6 bases). Germline V gene sequence: CDR1 SNHLY, CDR2 FYNNEI. V was shortened by 4 bases and J by 1 base, with 10 bases between the two germline ends. This CDR3 has 14 residues. The CDR3 protein is CASSAQGRNTEAFF. In DNA, the CDR3 is TGTGCCAGCAGTGCTCAGGGGAGGAACACTGAAGCTTTCTTT.

The chain has TRBV11-2 and TRBJ1-6; D perhaps matches TRBD1 (6 bases). The CDR3 consists of 16 residues. Per germline, CDR1 SGHAT and CDR2 FQNNGV. Deletions cut 0 bases from V and 6 bases from J, with 12 bases between. In DNA form, the CDR3 reads TGTGCCAGCAGCTTAGATAGGGCAGGGGCTAATTCACCCCTCCACTTT. Amino acids: CASSLDRAGANSPLHF.

The rearrangement links TRBV18 to TRBJ1-2, with 9 bases aligning to TRBD1. CDR1 and CDR2 from the germline V gene are KGHSH and LQKENI. V dropped 4 bases and J dropped 5; count of bases not matched to a gene: 8. This CDR3 has 15 residues. CDR3: CASSHRTGETYGYTF. The CDR3 coding sequence is TGTGCCAGCTCACACAGGACAGGGGAAACTTATGGCTACACCTTC.

V and J are TRBV7-9 and TRBJ2-7, with D perhaps matching TRBD2 (5 bases). CDR3 length equals 11 residues. In germline, CDR1 is SEHNR, CDR2 FQNEAQ (reference sequence). V lost 5 bases, J lost 7 bases, and 9 bases lay in between. The CDR3 reads CASSLPGEQYF. CDR3 DNA sequence: TGTGCCAGCAGCCTCCCGGGAGAGCAGTACTTC.

This sequence joins TRBV6-1 and TRBJ2-2, with TRBD2 matching 7 bases. This CDR3 contains 14 residues. V gave up 1 base and J gave up 9 bases; unmatched junction bases: 5. Germline CDR1 MNHNS, CDR2 SASEGT. The CDR3 here is CASSEGGGSRELFF. For the CDR3, the DNA is TGTGCCAGCAGTGAAGGGGGAGGGAGCAGGGAGCTGTTTTTT.